The 8 T cell receptor beta chains below come from one sample, sequenced in a study of blood T cell repertoires in COVID-19. Only in-frame clones appear in the TCRdb table, and some are missing; sequencing was by immunoSEQ multiplex PCR. This table holds some 88,000 clones, about 90% found once. The sample was peripheral blood. Receptors originate from a human donor with active COVID-19. The donor label of this sample is uncertain.

The V gene is TRBV19, the J gene TRBJ1-1; possibly TRBD1 for D (6 bases). There are 12 residues in the CDR3. The V gene's germline CDR1 is LNHDA and CDR2 SQIVND (reference sequence). V was pared by 2 bases and J by 5 bases, with 6 bases between. For the CDR3, the DNA is TGTGCCAGTAGTATACAGGGGACTGAAGCTTTCTTT. It codes for CASSIQGTEAFF.

V gene TRBV6-6 combines with J gene TRBJ2-5; 7 nucleotides align to TRBD2. The V gene end was trimmed by 4 bases and the J gene end by 1 base; junction bases not matched to a gene: 9. Germline CDR1 and CDR2: MNHNY and SVGAGI (reference sequence). This CDR3 region has 16 residues. CDR3: CASSSPSTSSQETQYF. CDR3 nucleotides: TGTGCCAGCAGTTCCCCGTCGACTAGCAGCCAAGAGACCCAGTACTTC.

The chain recombines TRBV13 with TRBJ2-7; D unresolved. Germline lookup yields CDR1 PRHDT and CDR2 FYEKMQ (reference sequence). V was cut by 1 base and J by 5 bases, with 6 bases left in between. The CDR3 length is 12 residues. CDR3 sequence (DNA): TGTGCCAGCAGCTTAGTGGGCGACGAGCAGTACTTC. As protein: CASSLVGDEQYF.

The chain combines TRBV2 with TRBJ2-7, with D unclear. V lost 0 bases to trimming and J lost 7 bases, with 16 bases between them. The CDR3 is 15 residues long. CDR1 SNHLY and CDR2 FYNNEI come from the germline V gene. Here the CDR3 DNA reads TGTGCCAGCAGTGAAGCGCAGTACAGCCAGTTAGAGCAGTACTTC. Amino acid sequence: CASSEAQYSQLEQYF.

The V call is TRBV12-3 or TRBV12-4, the J call TRBJ2-3; D not certain. The ends were cut back, 5 bases at V and 5 bases at J, with 8 bases in the middle. The CDR3 spans 12 residues. The CDR3 region is CASSKRGDTQYF. CDR3 DNA sequence: TGTGCCAGCAGTAAACGAGGAGATACGCAGTATTTT.

The chain combines TRBV5-6 with TRBJ2-7; 10 nucleotides match TRBD2. This CDR3 has 15 residues. After removal of 3 bases from V and 7 bases from J, the junction contained 10 bases not matched to a gene. Germline V gives CDR1 SGHDT, CDR2 YYEEEE. The CDR3 spells CASSSLAGAPGEQYF. The CDR3 coding sequence is TGTGCCAGCAGCTCCCTAGCGGGGGCCCCAGGGGAGCAGTACTTC.

This CDR3 reads CATRQGANGELFF. CDR3 coding DNA: TGTGCCACCCGACAGGGGGCGAACGGGGAGCTGTTTTTT. The rearrangement joins TRBV7-9 to TRBJ2-2; TRBD1 aligns across 10 bases. There are 13 residues in the CDR3. J was trimmed by 7 bases and V by 10 bases; bases with no gene match: 6. Germline CDR1 SEHNR, CDR2 FQNEAQ (reference sequence).

The chain combines TRBV3-1 (or the pseudogene TRBV3-2) with TRBJ2-5; D may be TRBD1 (5 bases). Per germline, CDR1 LGHDT and CDR2 YNNKEL (reference sequence). V lost 7 bases and J 5 bases, leaving 17 bases between the germline ends. The CDR3 has 14 residues. CDR3 nucleotides: TGTGCCAGCAACCCCTCCAGGGAAGGGGAGACCCAGTACTTC. This sequence encodes CASNPSREGETQYF.